This T cell receptor beta chain was sequenced for a study of identical twins. Study-wide results and limits: Fewer insertions marked abundant cord blood beta clonotypes; young adult naive trended weakly, memory not at all. Out-of-frame sharing of TCR alpha in monozygotic twins was underestimated by models. Cross-sectional statistics underpinned the conclusions; the same donors were not followed.

A word on this clonotype: Its antigen is unidentified.

Unique molecular identifiers were in the cDNA, with template-switch universal primer binding. TCRdb itself ran the 5' RACE reads through MiXCR, one entry per CDR3 protein. The sample contains around 960,000 distinct CDR3 sequences, roughly an eighth of which appear only once. The sample was also reused in another study, on yellow fever vaccine responses in identical twins.

Sequencing input: PBMCs. The TCR was taken from a woman under 30 in good health.

CDR3 region: CAIYLHEQFF. CDR3 nucleotides: TGTGCCATCTACTTACATGAGCAGTTCTTC. This chain uses TRBV2 with TRBJ2-1, with unresolved D. CDR3 length: 10 residues. Per the germline V gene, CDR1 is SNHLY and CDR2 is FYNNEI. V shed 10 bases and J shed 8 bases, with 9 bases lying between them.